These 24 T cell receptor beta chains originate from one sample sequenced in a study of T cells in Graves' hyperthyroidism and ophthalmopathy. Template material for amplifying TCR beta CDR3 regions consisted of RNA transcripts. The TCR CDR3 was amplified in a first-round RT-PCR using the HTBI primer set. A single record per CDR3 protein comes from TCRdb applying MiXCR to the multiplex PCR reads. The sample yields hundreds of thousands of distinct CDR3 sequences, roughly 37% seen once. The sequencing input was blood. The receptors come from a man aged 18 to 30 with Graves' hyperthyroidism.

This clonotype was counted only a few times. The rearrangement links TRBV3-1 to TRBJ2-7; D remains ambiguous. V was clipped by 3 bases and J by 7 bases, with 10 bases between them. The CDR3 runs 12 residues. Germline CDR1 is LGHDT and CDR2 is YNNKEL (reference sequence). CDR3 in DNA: TGTGCCAGCAGCCATCTCGGGTGGGAGCAGTACTTC. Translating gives CASSHLGWEQYF.

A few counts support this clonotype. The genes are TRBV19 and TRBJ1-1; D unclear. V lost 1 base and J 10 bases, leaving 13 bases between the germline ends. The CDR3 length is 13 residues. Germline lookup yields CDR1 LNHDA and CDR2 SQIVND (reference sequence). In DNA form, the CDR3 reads TGTGCCAGTAGTATAGGTGACACCGGAGGAGCTTTCTTT. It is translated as CASSIGDTGGAFF.

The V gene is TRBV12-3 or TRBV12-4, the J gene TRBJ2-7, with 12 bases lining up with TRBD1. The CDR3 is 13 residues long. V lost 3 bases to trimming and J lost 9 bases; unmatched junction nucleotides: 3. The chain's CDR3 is CASSFGTGGPQYF. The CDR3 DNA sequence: TGTGCCAGCAGTTTTGGGACAGGGGGCCCGCAGTACTTC.

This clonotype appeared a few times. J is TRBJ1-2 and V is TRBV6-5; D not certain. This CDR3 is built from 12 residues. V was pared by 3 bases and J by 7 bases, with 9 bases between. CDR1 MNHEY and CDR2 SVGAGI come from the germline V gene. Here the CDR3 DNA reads TGTGCCAGCAGTTATGGGTTAGGTGGCTACACCTTC. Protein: CASSYGLGGYTF.

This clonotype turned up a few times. This chain's CDR3 is CASGPGLTLYEQYF. CDR3 coding DNA: TGTGCCAGCGGCCCGGGACTTACCCTCTACGAGCAGTACTTC. The rearrangement links TRBV12-3 or TRBV12-4 to TRBJ2-7, with TRBD2 as a possible D gene (6 bases). V shed 8 bases and J shed 3 bases, with 17 bases lying between them. This CDR3 has 14 residues.

CDR3 in amino acids: CASRDPEAFF. The CDR3 DNA follows: TGTGCCAGCAGGGACCCTGAAGCTTTCTTT. The J gene is TRBJ1-1, the V gene TRBV6-1; unclear D gene. Trimming took 6 bases from V and 6 from J, leaving 5 bases between them. This CDR3 has 10 amino acids. Germline-derived CDR1 and CDR2 are MNHNS and SASEGT.

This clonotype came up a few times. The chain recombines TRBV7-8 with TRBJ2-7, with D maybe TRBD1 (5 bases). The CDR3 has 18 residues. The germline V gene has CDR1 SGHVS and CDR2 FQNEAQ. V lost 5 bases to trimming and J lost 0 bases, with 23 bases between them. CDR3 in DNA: TGTGCCAGCAGCAAGGACATTCCCACGGCATCCAGCTCCTACGAGCAGTACTTC. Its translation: CASSKDIPTASSSYEQYF. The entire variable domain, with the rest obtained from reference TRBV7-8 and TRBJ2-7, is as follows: GAGVSQSPRYKVAKRGQDVALRCDPISGHVSLFWYQQALGQGPEFLTYFQNEAQLDKSGLPSDRFFAERPEGSVSTLKIQRTQQEDSAVYLCASSKDIPTASSSYEQYFGPGTRLTVT.

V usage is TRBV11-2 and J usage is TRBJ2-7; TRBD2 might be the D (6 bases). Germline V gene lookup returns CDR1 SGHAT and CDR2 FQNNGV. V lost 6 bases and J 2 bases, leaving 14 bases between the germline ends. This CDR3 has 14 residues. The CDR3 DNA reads TGTGCCAGCAGTTACGGCGGGGTGGCCTACGAGCAGTACTTC. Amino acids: CASSYGGVAYEQYF.

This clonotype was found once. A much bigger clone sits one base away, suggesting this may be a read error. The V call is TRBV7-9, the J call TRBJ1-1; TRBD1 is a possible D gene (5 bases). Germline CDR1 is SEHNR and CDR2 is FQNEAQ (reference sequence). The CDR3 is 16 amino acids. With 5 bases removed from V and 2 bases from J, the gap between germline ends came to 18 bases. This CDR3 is CASSPDGGEYNTEAFF. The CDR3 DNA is TGTGCCAGCAGCCCAGACGGGGGAGAGTACAACACTGAAGCTTTCTTT.

For the CDR3, the DNA is TGTGCCAGCAGAGCGGGAGGGCCCTGGGAGACCCAGTACTTC. Its translation is CASRAGGPWETQYF. This chain connects TRBV10-3 to TRBJ2-5, with 10 bases fitting TRBD2. Per the germline V gene, CDR1 is ENHRY and CDR2 is SYGVKD. V trimming: 10 bases; J trimming: 5 bases; junction bases outside the gene matches: 10. The length of the CDR3 is 14 residues.

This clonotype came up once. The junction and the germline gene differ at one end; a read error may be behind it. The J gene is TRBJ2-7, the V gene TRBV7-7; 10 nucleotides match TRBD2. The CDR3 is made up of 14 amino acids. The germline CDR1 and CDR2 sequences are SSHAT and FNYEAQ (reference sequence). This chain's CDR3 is CASSFPSGSYEQYF. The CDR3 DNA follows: TGTGCTAGCAGCTTCCCTAGCGGGAGCTACGAGCAGTACTTC.

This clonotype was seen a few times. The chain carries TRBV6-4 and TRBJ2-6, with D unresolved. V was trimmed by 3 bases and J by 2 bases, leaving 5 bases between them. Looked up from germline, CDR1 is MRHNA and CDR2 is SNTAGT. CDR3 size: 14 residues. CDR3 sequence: CASSENAGANVLTF. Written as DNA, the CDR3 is TGTGCCAGCAGTGAAAATGCTGGGGCCAACGTCCTGACTTTC.

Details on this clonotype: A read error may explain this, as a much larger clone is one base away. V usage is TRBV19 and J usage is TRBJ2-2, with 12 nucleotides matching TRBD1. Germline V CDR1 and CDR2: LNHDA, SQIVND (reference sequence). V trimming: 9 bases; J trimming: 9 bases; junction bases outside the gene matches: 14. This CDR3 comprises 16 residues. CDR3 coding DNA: TGTGCCAGCAGCCCCTTGGGACAGGGGGCAACCAGGGAGCTGTTTTTT. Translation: CASSPLGQGATRELFF.

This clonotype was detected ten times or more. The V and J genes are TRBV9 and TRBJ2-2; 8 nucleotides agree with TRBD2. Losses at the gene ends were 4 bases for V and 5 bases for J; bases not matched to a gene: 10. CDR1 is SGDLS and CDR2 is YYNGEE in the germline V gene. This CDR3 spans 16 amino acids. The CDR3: CASSPIAGKGTGELFF. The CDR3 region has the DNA TGTGCCAGCAGCCCCATAGCGGGGAAGGGGACCGGGGAGCTGTTTTTT.

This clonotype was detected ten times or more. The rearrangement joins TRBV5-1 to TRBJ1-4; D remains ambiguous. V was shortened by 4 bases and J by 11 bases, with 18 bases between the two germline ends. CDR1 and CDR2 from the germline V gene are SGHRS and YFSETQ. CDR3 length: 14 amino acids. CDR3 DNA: TGCGCCAGCAGCCCCGAGGACCTTTCTGGCAAACTGTTTTTT. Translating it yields CASSPEDLSGKLFF.

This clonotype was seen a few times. CDR3 nucleotides: TGTGCCAGTAGTAGTCCGGGCAGGGGGCGAGAAGGGGCCAACGTCCTGACTTTC. As protein: CASSSPGRGREGANVLTF. The genes are TRBV19 and TRBJ2-6, with 8 bases lining up with TRBD1. The J segment lost 4 bases and the V segment lost 4 bases, leaving 12 bases of the junction unmatched. Germline values: CDR1 LNHDA, CDR2 SQIVND (reference sequence). This CDR3 spans 18 amino acids.

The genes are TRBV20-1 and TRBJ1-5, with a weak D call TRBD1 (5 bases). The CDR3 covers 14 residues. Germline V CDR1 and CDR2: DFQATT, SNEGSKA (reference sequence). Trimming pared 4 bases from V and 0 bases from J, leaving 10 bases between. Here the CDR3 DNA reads TGCAGTGCTACGGTGGGGCATAGCAATCAGCCCCAGCATTTT. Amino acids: CSATVGHSNQPQHF.

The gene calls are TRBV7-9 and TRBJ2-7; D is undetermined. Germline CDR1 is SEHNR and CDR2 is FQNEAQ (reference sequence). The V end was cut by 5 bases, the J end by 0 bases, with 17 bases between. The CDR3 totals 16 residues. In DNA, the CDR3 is TGTGCCAGCAGCCCCCCAGGTTACATCAGCTCCTACGAGCAGTACTTC. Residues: CASSPPGYISSYEQYF. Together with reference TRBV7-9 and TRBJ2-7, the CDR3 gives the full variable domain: DTGVSQNPRHKITKRGQNVTFRCDPISEHNRLYWYRQTLGQGPEFLTYFQNEAQLEKSRLLSDRFSAERPKGSFSTLEIQRTEQGDSAMYLCASSPPGYISSYEQYFGPGTRLTVT.

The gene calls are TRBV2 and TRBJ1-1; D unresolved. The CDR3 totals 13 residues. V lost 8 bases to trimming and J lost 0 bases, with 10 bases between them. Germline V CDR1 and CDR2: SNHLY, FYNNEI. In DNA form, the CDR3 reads TGTGCCAGCCCCGCCCGGGTGAACACTGAAGCTTTCTTT. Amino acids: CASPARVNTEAFF.

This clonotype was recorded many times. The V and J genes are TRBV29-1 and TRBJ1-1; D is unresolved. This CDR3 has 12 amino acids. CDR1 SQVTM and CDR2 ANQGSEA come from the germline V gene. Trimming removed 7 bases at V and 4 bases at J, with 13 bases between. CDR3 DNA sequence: TGCAGCGGGCTGTCCATGGGCACTGAAGCTTTCTTT. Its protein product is CSGLSMGTEAFF.

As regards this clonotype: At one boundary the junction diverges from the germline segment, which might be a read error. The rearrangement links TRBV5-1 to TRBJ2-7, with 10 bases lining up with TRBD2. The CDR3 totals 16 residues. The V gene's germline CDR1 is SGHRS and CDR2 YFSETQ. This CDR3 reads CASSWLAGASSYEQYF. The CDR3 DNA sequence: TGTGCCAGCAGCTGGCTAGCGGGGGCCAGCTCCTACGAGCAGTACTTC.

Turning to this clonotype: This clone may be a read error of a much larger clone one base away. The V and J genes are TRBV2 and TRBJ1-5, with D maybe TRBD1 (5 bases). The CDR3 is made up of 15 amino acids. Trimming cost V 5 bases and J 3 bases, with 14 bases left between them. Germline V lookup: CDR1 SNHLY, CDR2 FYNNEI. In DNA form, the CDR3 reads TGTGCCAGCAGTAACAGGCTCAGGGACAATCAGCCCCAGCATTTT. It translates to CASSNRLRDNQPQHF.

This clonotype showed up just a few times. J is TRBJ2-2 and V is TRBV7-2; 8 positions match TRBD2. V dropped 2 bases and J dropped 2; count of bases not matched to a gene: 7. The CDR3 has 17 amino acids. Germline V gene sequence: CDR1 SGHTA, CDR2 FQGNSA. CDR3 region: CASSLTAGVVNTGELFF. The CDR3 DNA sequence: TGTGCCAGCAGCTTAACAGCGGGAGTCGTAAACACCGGGGAGCTGTTTTTT.

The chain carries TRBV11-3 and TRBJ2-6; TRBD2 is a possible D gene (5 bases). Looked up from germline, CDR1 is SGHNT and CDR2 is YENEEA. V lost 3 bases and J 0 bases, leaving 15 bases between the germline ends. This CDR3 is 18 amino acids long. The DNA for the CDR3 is TGTGCCAGCAGCTTGGAGAGAGGGTTAAGCTCTGGGGCCAACGTCCTGACTTTC. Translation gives CASSLERGLSSGANVLTF.